This T cell receptor beta chain was obtained from a study of lung T cells in sarcoidosis with Löfgren's syndrome. This clonotype has ten or more counts. Its antigen is unknown. TCRdb recomputed calls from the reads with MiXCR, one row per CDR3 protein. The table shows roughly 63,000 distinct CDR3 sequences, with 21% occurring only once. Whole-study results and caveats: Multiple Löfgren's syndrome patients reportedly shared TRAV12-1 and TRBV2 CDR3 motifs.

This CDR3 contains 14 residues. The junction had 4 bases not matched to a gene; V was cut back by 1 base and J by 5 bases. Germline CDR1 MNHEY, CDR2 SMNVEV (reference sequence). The sequenced sample was CD4+ T cells from PBMCs. The rearrangement links TRBV27 to TRBJ2-5; the match to TRBD2 covers 7 bases. This receptor was obtained from a human donor with sarcoidosis (Löfgren's syndrome or another form), or a control subject (not recorded which). The CDR3: CASSLYRGVETQYF. As DNA, the CDR3 is TGTGCCAGCAGTTTATACCGGGGGGTCGAGACCCAGTACTTC.